Each of the 27 T cell receptor beta chains below was sequenced from the same sample in a study of blood T cell repertoires in COVID-19. Method: immunoSEQ multiplex PCR; TCRdb's copy keeps in-frame clones and lacks some. The data contain more than 90,000 clones, roughly 85% of them singletons. Source material: peripheral blood. The receptors were sampled from a woman in her 70s with active or convalescent COVID-19.

The V gene is TRBV18, the J gene TRBJ1-2, with 7 nucleotides matching TRBD1. Germline V gene lookup returns CDR1 KGHSH and CDR2 LQKENI. The CDR3 has 14 residues. Unmatched junction bases numbered 7, after V lost 3 bases and J lost 6 bases. CDR3 in amino acids: CASSPLQGLDGYTF. The CDR3 DNA is TGTGCCAGCTCACCTTTACAGGGGTTGGATGGCTACACCTTC. The full variable domain, in which reference TRBV18 and TRBJ1-2 provide the parts outside the CDR3, is NAGVMQNPRHLVRRRGQEARLRCSPMKGHSHVYWYRQLPEEGLKFMVYLQKENIIDESGMPKERFSAEFPKEGPSILRIQQVVRGDSAAYFCASSPLQGLDGYTFGSGTRLTVV.

V is TRBV5-1 and J is TRBJ2-3, with 10 bases aligning to TRBD2. J was trimmed by 8 bases and V by 0 bases; bases with no gene match: 6. The CDR3 covers 15 residues. The germline V gene encodes CDR1 SGHRS and CDR2 YFSETQ. In nucleotides, the CDR3 is TGCGCCAGCAGCTTGGAGCGGGGGGGAAAGGGTACGCAGTATTTT. It encodes CASSLERGGKGTQYF.

The chain combines TRBV6-2 or TRBV6-3 with TRBJ2-2; weak D call: TRBD2 (5 bases). Germline V gene data show CDR1 as MNHEY and CDR2 as SVGEGT. The CDR3 loop spans 17 amino acids. Deletions cut 2 bases from V and 0 bases from J, with 13 bases between. Here the CDR3 DNA reads TGTGCCAGCAGTTACCCCGCTGCCGGGACGAACACCGGGGAGCTGTTTTTT. This codes for CASSYPAAGTNTGELFF.

Details on this clone: A junction end diverges from the germline sequence, so it may reflect a read error. The rearrangement joins TRBV7-7 to TRBJ2-5; D is undetermined. Germline V gene sequence: CDR1 SSHAT, CDR2 FNYEAQ (reference sequence). CDR3 length: 13 amino acids. CDR3 region: CASSLGFQETQYF. Here the CDR3 DNA reads TGTGCTAGCAGCTTAGGGTTTCAGGAGACCCAGTACTTC.

The genes are TRBV28 and TRBJ1-6; possible D gene TRBD1, 6 bases. V gave up 2 bases and J gave up 3 bases, with 14 bases separating them. This CDR3 spans 17 amino acids. Germline loops: CDR1 MDHEN, CDR2 SYDVKM. The CDR3 nucleotides read TGTGCCAGCAGTTTAATAAAACAGGGTGACTATAATTCACCCCTCCACTTT. Translation: CASSLIKQGDYNSPLHF.

The chain joins TRBV9 to TRBJ1-4; D is perhaps TRBD1 (6 bases). The CDR3 covers 15 residues. Germline V gives CDR1 SGDLS, CDR2 YYNGEE. The V gene lost 0 bases and the J gene lost 4 bases, with 10 bases spanning the gap. CDR3 loop: CASSVGGQINEKLFF. In DNA, the CDR3 is TGTGCCAGCAGCGTAGGAGGACAGATTAATGAAAAACTGTTTTTT.

This clone is a singleton in its sample. The chain links TRBV6-2 or TRBV6-3 to TRBJ2-4; D is possibly TRBD1 (6 bases). This CDR3 contains 16 residues. Per germline, CDR1 MNHEY and CDR2 SVGEGT. Trimming left V 5 bases short and J 1 base short, with 15 bases between. CDR3 loop: CASSNTGRGAKNIQYF. DNA of the CDR3: TGTGCCAGCAGTAATACAGGGCGCGGGGCCAAAAACATTCAGTACTTC.

This chain links TRBV20-1 with TRBJ2-2, with TRBD1 as a possible D gene (5 bases). Germline loops: CDR1 DFQATT, CDR2 SNEGSKA (reference sequence). The CDR3 is 16 residues long. V lost 3 bases to trimming and J lost 1 base, with 15 bases between them. CDR3 sequence (DNA): TGCAGTGCTAGTATCCCAGGGTCTAGGAACACCGGGGAGCTGTTTTTT. Protein: CSASIPGSRNTGELFF.

The rearrangement joins TRBV14 to TRBJ2-5; 9 positions match TRBD1. There are 15 residues in the CDR3. Trimming cost V 4 bases and J 1 base; bases outside gene matches: 4. Germline lookup yields CDR1 SGHDN and CDR2 FVKESK. The CDR3 nucleotides read TGTGCCAGCAGCCCTTTGGGACAGGGCCAAGAGACCCAGTACTTC. This codes for CASSPLGQGQETQYF. Supplemented by reference TRBV14 and TRBJ2-5, the full variable domain reads EAGVTQFPSHSVIEKGQTVTLRCDPISGHDNLYWYRRVMGKEIKFLLHFVKESKQDESGMPNNRFLAERTGGTYSTLKVQPAELEDSGVYFCASSPLGQGQETQYFGPGTRLLVL.

The rearrangement joins TRBV10-3 to TRBJ2-1; 7 bases match TRBD2. The J segment lost 6 bases and the V segment lost 4 bases, leaving 18 bases of the junction unmatched. The CDR3 is made up of 18 amino acids. Per germline, CDR1 ENHRY and CDR2 SYGVKD. CDR3 residues: CAISGPLGAGERGNEQFF. The CDR3 DNA reads as TGTGCCATCAGTGGACCCTTAGGCGCGGGAGAGAGGGGCAATGAGCAGTTCTTC.

The V gene is TRBV25-1, the J gene TRBJ2-2; D call uncertain. The CDR3 is 15 amino acids. Deletions cut 5 bases from V and 1 base from J, with 11 bases between. Germline CDR1 is MGHDK and CDR2 is SYGVNS. The CDR3 DNA follows: TGTGCCAGCAGTCTAAGCGAAAAGAACACCGGGGAGCTGTTTTTT. Amino acid sequence: CASSLSEKNTGELFF. Drawing the rest from reference TRBV25-1 and TRBJ2-2, the complete variable domain is EADIYQTPRYLVIGTGKKITLECSQTMGHDKMYWYQQDPGMELHLIHYSYGVNSTEKGDLSSESTVSRIRTEHFPLTLESARPSHTSQYLCASSLSEKNTGELFFGEGSRLTVL.

CDR3 bases: TGTGCCAGCAGCTTGGCGGGACAGATTCTTGGCTACACCTTC. Its protein is CASSLAGQILGYTF. The chain recombines TRBV5-6 with TRBJ1-2; TRBD1 agrees at 7 bases. Trimming took 0 bases from V and 7 from J; bases not matched to a gene: 6. The CDR3 consists of 14 residues. Germline values: CDR1 SGHDT, CDR2 YYEEEE.

The genes are TRBV7-2 and TRBJ1-2; maybe TRBD1 (6 bases). V was cut by 3 bases and J by 4 bases, with 9 bases left in between. Germline-derived CDR1 and CDR2 are SGHTA and FQGNSA. This CDR3 has 13 residues. CDR3: CASSFEQGYGYTF. DNA for the CDR3: TGTGCCAGCAGCTTCGAACAGGGCTATGGCTACACCTTC.

This clone has only one observation. The chain recombines TRBV18 with TRBJ1-5, with a possible D match to TRBD1 (6 bases). The CDR3 is 14 residues long. Germline V CDR1 and CDR2: KGHSH, LQKENI. Trimming took 4 bases from V and 5 from J, leaving 12 bases between them. The DNA for the CDR3 is TGTGCCAGCTCACTTCGGGACAACGATCAGCCCCAGCATTTT. Amino acids: CASSLRDNDQPQHF.

This chain uses TRBV10-3 with TRBJ2-3, with a tentative D call TRBD1 (5 bases). Trimming shortened V by 5 bases and J by 4 bases, and 16 bases separated the two germline ends. Germline assignment: CDR1 ENHRY and CDR2 SYGVKD. The CDR3 runs to 15 residues. CDR3 DNA sequence: TGTGCCATCAGTAGTGGCAGGGCAGTGCCAGATACGCAGTATTTT. This gives the protein CAISSGRAVPDTQYF.

Turning to this clone: This same CDR3 is encoded by further DNA sequences in the sample. The CDR3 DNA follows: TGCAGTGCTTCGACAGAAAACATTCAGTACTTC. This gives the protein CSASTENIQYF. The genes are TRBV20-1 and TRBJ2-4, with a possible D match to TRBD1 (5 bases). The CDR3 has 11 residues. Per germline, CDR1 DFQATT and CDR2 SNEGSKA (reference sequence). V was pared by 5 bases and J by 5 bases, with 7 bases between.

The chain recombines TRBV30 with TRBJ1-4; unclear D gene. The V end lost 1 base, the J end lost 0 bases, and 6 bases lay between the germline ends. CDR3 length equals 14 residues. Germline V gene sequence: CDR1 GTSNPN, CDR2 SVGIG (reference sequence). CDR3 loop: CAWSELATNEKLFF. The CDR3 DNA reads TGTGCCTGGAGTGAACTTGCAACTAATGAAAAACTGTTTTTT.

The genes are TRBV28 and TRBJ1-4; 7 nucleotides align to TRBD1. The CDR3 runs to 16 residues. V lost 6 bases to trimming and J lost 5 bases; unmatched junction nucleotides: 12. Germline V gene lookup returns CDR1 MDHEN and CDR2 SYDVKM. DNA for the CDR3: TGTGCCAGCAGCAGACAGGGTTCTGGAAACAATGAAAAACTGTTTTTT. Translated: CASSRQGSGNNEKLFF.

The chain couples TRBV5-1 to TRBJ2-5; possible D gene TRBD2, 5 bases. Germline CDR1 and CDR2: SGHRS and YFSETQ. This CDR3 contains 13 residues. Between the trimmed V and J ends, which lost 4 bases and 1 base, there was a span of 8 bases. CDR3 sequence reads: CASSPGSQETQYF. CDR3 DNA: TGCGCCAGCAGCCCGGGGAGCCAAGAGACCCAGTACTTC. Using reference TRBV5-1 and TRBJ2-5 for the parts outside the CDR3, the full variable domain is KAGVTQTPRYLIKTRGQQVTLSCSPISGHRSVSWYQQTPGQGLQFLFEYFSETQRNKGNFPGRFSGRQFSNSRSEMNVSTLELGDSALYLCASSPGSQETQYFGPGTRLLVL.

The count of this clone is one. The gene calls are TRBV11-3 and TRBJ1-2; 7 nucleotides align to TRBD1. With 0 bases clipped from V and 13 bases from J, the junction kept 5 bases outside the gene matches. CDR3 length: 12 amino acids. Germline CDR1 is SGHNT and CDR2 is YENEEA. Here the CDR3 reads CASSLDDRDLTF. The CDR3 DNA reads as TGTGCCAGCAGCTTAGACGACAGGGACCTCACCTTC.

The rearrangement uses TRBV4-2 and TRBJ2-2, with 8 bases lining up with TRBD2. Trimming cost V 1 base and J 4 bases; bases outside gene matches: 2. Germline assignment: CDR1 LGHNA and CDR2 YNFKEQ. The CDR3 totals 15 residues. CDR3 DNA: TGTGCCAGCAGCCAAGGCCTAGCGGGCACCGGGGAGCTGTTTTTT. It translates to CASSQGLAGTGELFF.

The CDR3 coding sequence is TGTGCCAGCAGCTTCCCGACTAGCGGGGGCACAGATACGCAGTATTTT. Protein: CASSFPTSGGTDTQYF. The V call is TRBV5-8, the J call TRBJ2-3; TRBD2 aligns across 11 bases. V dropped 2 bases and J dropped 1; count of bases not matched to a gene: 3. The CDR3 has 16 residues. Germline assignment: CDR1 SGHTS and CDR2 YDEGEE.

CDR3 sequence (DNA): TGCAGCGCTCGAGACAGGTTGAACACTGAAGCTTTCTTT. Its protein product is CSARDRLNTEAFF. V is TRBV29-1 and J is TRBJ1-1; D is perhaps TRBD1 (6 bases). V lost 7 bases and J lost 0, with 12 bases in between. This CDR3 has 13 residues. CDR1 is SQVTM and CDR2 is ANQGSEA in the germline V gene.

The chain employs TRBV6-5 and TRBJ1-1; D perhaps matches TRBD1 (5 bases). This CDR3 is built from 14 residues. Germline V CDR1 and CDR2: MNHEY, SVGAGI. V was clipped by 0 bases and J by 9 bases, with 14 bases between them. Written as DNA, the CDR3 is TGTGCCAGCAGTTACTCGATAGCGGGGCACAAAGCTTTCTTT. Its protein is CASSYSIAGHKAFF.

The rearrangement links TRBV28 to TRBJ1-1; no clear D. Germline values: CDR1 MDHEN, CDR2 SYDVKM. Trimming took 8 bases from V and 0 from J, leaving 13 bases between them. This CDR3 spans 14 amino acids. The CDR3: CASWKLTMNTEAFF. In nucleotides, the CDR3 is TGTGCCAGCTGGAAGCTCACTATGAACACTGAAGCTTTCTTT. Full variable domain (rest looked up from reference TRBV28 and TRBJ1-1): DVKVTQSSRYLVKRTGEKVFLECVQDMDHENMFWYRQDPGLGLRLIYFSYDVKMKEKGDIPEGYSVSREKKERFSLILESASTNQTSMYLCASWKLTMNTEAFFGQGTRLTVV.

This chain connects TRBV7-2 to TRBJ2-3, with 9 positions matching TRBD1. The germline gives CDR1 SGHTA, CDR2 FQGNSA. The J segment lost 3 bases and the V segment lost 5 bases, leaving 9 bases of the junction unmatched. The CDR3 is 16 amino acids. The CDR3 protein is CASSPPDRGGTDTQYF. The CDR3, as DNA: TGTGCCAGCAGCCCCCCGGACAGGGGAGGGACAGATACGCAGTATTTT. Complete variable domain (other parts from reference TRBV7-2 and TRBJ2-3): GAGVSQSPSNKVTEKGKDVELRCDPISGHTALYWYRQSLGQGLEFLIYFQGNSAPDKSGLPSDRFSAERTGGSVSTLTIQRTQQEDSAVYLCASSPPDRGGTDTQYFGPGTRLTVL.

J is TRBJ1-2 and V is TRBV2; tentative D call: TRBD1 (5 bases). This CDR3 comprises 16 residues. The germline V gene encodes CDR1 SNHLY and CDR2 FYNNEI. The V gene lost 1 base and the J gene lost 0 bases, with 12 bases spanning the gap. In DNA form, the CDR3 reads TGTGCCAGCAGTGAAGGTTGGCAGACAGCTAACTATGGCTACACCTTC. Translating it yields CASSEGWQTANYGYTF. Variable domain in full (rest from reference TRBV2 and TRBJ1-2): EPEVTQTPSHQVTQMGQEVILRCVPISNHLYFYWYRQILGQKVEFLVSFYNNEISEKSEIFDDQFSVERPDGSNFTLKIRSTKLEDSAMYFCASSEGWQTANYGYTFGSGTRLTVV.